This T cell receptor (beta chain) was obtained from a study of cytomegalovirus exposure and HLA in healthy donors. Germline values: CDR1 KGHSH, CDR2 LQKENI. V lost 3 bases, J lost 5 bases, and 1 base stayed unmatched. CDR3 length: 13 residues. Study findings and constraints: TCR beta chains numbering approximately 150 were designated cytomegalovirus-associated. Many donors shared some public TCRs, even though most TCR sequences were rare.

This clone has more than one count but fewer than ten. What it binds is unknown. The method was immunoSEQ multiplex PCR; TCRdb's version includes in-frame clones alone and lacks a portion of them. The data show roughly 56,000 clones, more than 85% seen once. The chain has TRBV18 and TRBJ2-7, with 10 bases aligning to TRBD2. Input material: PBMCs. This TCR derives from a woman between 25 and 40 years old in good health and CMV-seronegative. In nucleotides, the CDR3 is TGTGCCAGCTCACCCACTAGCGGGGACGAGCAGTACTTC. Residues: CASSPTSGDEQYF.